This T cell receptor beta chain was profiled in a study of shared clonotypes between healthy human individuals. Generated by immunoSEQ multiplex PCR, the TCRdb table keeps only in-frame clones and is missing some. The sample includes under 2,500,000 clones, more than 90% seen only once; the top ten take 0.13%. General study results and limits: A reduction in generation probabilities was seen for non-shared clonotypes relative to those shared by all four donors. Despite large depth, rarefaction showed incomplete sorted-subset sequencing.

The CDR3 is 12 residues long. The germline V gene has CDR1 MDHEN and CDR2 SYDVKM. The V end was cut by 7 bases, the J end by 7 bases, with 11 bases between. A word on this clone: The target antigen is unknown.

The chain employs TRBV28 and TRBJ1-5, with D possibly being TRBD1 (6 bases). The receptor was derived from a man between 18 and 29 years old in good health. Sequencing was carried out using naive CD4+ T cells sorted from blood. Regarding subset: CD45RA+ positively selected. In nucleotides, the CDR3 is TGTGCCAGCAAGGAGGGGGACCAGCCCCAGCATTTT. Its protein product is CASKEGDQPQHF.